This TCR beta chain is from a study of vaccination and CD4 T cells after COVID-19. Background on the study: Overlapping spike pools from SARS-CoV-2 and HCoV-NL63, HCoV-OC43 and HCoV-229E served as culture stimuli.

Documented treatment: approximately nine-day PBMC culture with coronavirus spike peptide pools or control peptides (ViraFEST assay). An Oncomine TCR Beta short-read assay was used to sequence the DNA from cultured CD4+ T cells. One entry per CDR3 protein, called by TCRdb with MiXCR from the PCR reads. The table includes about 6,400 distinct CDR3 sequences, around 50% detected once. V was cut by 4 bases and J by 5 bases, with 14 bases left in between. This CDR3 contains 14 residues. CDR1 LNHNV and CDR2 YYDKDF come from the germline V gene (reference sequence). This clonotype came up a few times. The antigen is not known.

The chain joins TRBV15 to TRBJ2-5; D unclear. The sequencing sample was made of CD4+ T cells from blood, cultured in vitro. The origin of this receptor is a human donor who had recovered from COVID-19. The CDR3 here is CATSMTLTWETQYF. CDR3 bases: TGTGCCACCAGCATGACTTTGACGTGGGAGACCCAGTACTTC.